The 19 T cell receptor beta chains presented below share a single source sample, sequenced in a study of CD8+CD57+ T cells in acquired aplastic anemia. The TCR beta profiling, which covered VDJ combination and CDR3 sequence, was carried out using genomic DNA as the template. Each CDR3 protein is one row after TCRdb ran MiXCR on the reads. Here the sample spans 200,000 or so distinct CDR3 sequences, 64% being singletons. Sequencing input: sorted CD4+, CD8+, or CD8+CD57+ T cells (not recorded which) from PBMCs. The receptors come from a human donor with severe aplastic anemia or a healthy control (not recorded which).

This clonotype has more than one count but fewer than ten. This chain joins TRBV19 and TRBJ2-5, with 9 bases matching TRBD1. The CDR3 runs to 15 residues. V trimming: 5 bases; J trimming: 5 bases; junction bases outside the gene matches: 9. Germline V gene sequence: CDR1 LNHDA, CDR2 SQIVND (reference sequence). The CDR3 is CASSAPDRGVETQYF. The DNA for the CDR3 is TGTGCCAGTAGTGCGCCGGACAGGGGAGTCGAGACCCAGTACTTC. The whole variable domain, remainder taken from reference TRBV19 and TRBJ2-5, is DGGITQSPKYLFRKEGQNVTLSCEQNLNHDAMYWYRQDPGQGLRLIYYSQIVNDFQKGDIAEGYSVSREKKESFPLTVTSAQKNPTAFYLCASSAPDRGVETQYFGPGTRLLVL.

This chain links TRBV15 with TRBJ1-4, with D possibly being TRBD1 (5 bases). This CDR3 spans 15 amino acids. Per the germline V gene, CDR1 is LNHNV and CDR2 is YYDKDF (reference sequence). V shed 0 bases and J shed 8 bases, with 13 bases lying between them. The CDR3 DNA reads TGTGCCACCAGCAGAGATGGGGCTTTCGGGGAAAAACTGTTTTTT. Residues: CATSRDGAFGEKLFF. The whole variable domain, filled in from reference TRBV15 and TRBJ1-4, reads DAMVIQNPRYQVTQFGKPVTLSCSQTLNHNVMYWYQQKSSQAPKLLFHYYDKDFNNEADTPDNFQSRRPNTSFCFLDIRSPGLGDTAMYLCATSRDGAFGEKLFFGSGTQLSVL.

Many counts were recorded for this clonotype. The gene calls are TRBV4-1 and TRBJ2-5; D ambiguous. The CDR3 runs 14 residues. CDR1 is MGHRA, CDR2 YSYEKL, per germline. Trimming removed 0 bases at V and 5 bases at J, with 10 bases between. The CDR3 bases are TGCGCCAGCAGCCAAGATTCTTGTCGGGAGACCCAGTACTTC. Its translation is CASSQDSCRETQYF.

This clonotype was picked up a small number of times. CDR3: CASTALGANVLTF. The CDR3 region has the DNA TGTGCCAGCACCGCCCTCGGGGCCAACGTCCTGACTTTC. The chain couples TRBV7-2 to TRBJ2-6; D call uncertain. From germline, CDR1 is SGHTA and CDR2 FQGNSA. Trimming stripped 7 bases from V and 4 bases from J, with 8 bases between. This CDR3 has 13 residues.

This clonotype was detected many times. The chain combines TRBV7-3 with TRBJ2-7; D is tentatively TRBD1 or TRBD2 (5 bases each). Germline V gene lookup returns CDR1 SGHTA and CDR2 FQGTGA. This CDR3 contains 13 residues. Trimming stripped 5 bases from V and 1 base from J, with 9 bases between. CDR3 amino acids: CASSEGPSYEQYF. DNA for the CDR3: TGTGCCAGCAGCGAGGGGCCGTCCTACGAGCAGTACTTC.

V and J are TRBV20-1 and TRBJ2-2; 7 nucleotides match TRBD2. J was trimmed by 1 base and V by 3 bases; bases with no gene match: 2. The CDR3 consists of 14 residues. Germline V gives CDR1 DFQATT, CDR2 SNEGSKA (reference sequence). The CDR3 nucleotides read TGCAGTGCTAGCCCGGGAGGGAACACCGGGGAGCTGTTTTTT. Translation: CSASPGGNTGELFF.

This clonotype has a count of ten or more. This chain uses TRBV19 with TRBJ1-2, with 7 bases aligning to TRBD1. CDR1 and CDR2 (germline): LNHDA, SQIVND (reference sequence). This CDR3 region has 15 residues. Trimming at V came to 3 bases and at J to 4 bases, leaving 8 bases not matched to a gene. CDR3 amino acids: CASSIDLGGAYGYTF. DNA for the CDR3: TGTGCCAGTAGTATTGATCTAGGGGGCGCCTATGGCTACACCTTC.

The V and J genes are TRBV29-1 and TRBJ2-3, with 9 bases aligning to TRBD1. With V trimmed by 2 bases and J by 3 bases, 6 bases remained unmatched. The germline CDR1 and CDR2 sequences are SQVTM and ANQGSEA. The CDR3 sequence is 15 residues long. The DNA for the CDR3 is TGCAGCGTTGAACGGAACAGGGGGCGAACAGATACGCAGTATTTT. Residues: CSVERNRGRTDTQYF.

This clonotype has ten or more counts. The CDR3 DNA is TGTGCCAGTCTCACATGGACCGGGGAGCTGTTTTTT. Its translation is CASLTWTGELFF. The chain has TRBV19 and TRBJ2-2; no reliable D call. The CDR3 is 12 residues long. V was cut by 8 bases and J by 5 bases, with 9 bases left in between. Germline CDR1 reads LNHDA; CDR2 reads SQIVND (reference sequence).

The CDR3 nucleotides read TGTGCCAGCAGCGAACTCCGCACAGATACGCAGTATTTT. Translating gives CASSELRTDTQYF. The chain has TRBV7-7 and TRBJ2-3; D call uncertain. The CDR3 sequence is 13 residues long. CDR1 is SSHAT, CDR2 FNYEAQ, per germline (reference sequence). V was pared by 5 bases and J by 1 base, with 7 bases between.

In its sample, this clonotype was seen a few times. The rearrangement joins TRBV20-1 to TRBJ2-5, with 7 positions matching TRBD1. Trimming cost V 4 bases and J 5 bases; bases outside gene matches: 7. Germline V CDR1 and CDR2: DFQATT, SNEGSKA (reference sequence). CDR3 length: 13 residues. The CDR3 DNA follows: TGCAGTGCTACTGACAGGGTTGAGGAGACCCAGTACTTC. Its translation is CSATDRVEETQYF.

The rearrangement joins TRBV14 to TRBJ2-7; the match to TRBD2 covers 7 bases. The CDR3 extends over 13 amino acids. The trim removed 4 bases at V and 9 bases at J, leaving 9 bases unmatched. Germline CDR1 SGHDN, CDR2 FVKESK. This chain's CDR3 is CASSPGGGRGQYF. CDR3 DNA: TGTGCCAGCAGCCCGGGGGGTGGACGGGGGCAGTACTTC. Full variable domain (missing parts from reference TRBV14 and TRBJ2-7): EAGVTQFPSHSVIEKGQTVTLRCDPISGHDNLYWYRRVMGKEIKFLLHFVKESKQDESGMPNNRFLAERTGGTYSTLKVQPAELEDSGVYFCASSPGGGRGQYFGPGTRLTVT.

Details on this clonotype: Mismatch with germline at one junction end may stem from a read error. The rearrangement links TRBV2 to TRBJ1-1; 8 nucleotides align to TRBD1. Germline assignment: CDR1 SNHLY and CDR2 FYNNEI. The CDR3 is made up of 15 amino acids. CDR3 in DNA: TGTGCCGGCAGCCCCGGACAGGGCGATTACACTGAAGCTTTCTTT. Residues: CAGSPGQGDYTEAFF.

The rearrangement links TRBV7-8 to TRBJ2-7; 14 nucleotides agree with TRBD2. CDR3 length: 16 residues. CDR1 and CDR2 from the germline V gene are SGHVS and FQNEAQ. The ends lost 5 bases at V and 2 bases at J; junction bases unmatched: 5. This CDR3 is CASSQGLAGGPYEQYF. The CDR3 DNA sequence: TGTGCCAGCAGCCAAGGACTAGCGGGGGGCCCCTACGAGCAGTACTTC.

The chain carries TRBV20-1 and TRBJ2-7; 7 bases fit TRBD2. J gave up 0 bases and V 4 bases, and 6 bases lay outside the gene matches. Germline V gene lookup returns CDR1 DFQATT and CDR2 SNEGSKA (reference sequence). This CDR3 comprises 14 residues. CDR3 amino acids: CSAIERDPSYEQYF. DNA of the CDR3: TGCAGTGCTATCGAGCGGGACCCCTCCTACGAGCAGTACTTC.

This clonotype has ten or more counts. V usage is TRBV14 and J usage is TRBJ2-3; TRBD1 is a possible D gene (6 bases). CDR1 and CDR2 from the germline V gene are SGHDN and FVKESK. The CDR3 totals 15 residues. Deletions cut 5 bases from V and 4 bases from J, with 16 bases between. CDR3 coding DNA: TGTGCCAGCAGCGATGTAACAGGGAGACCAGATACGCAGTATTTT. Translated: CASSDVTGRPDTQYF.

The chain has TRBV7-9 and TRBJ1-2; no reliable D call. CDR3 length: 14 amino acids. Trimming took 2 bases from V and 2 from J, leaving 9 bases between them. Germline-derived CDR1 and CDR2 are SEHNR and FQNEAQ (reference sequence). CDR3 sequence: CASSLILRNYGYTF. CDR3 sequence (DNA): TGTGCCAGCAGCTTAATTCTCCGAAACTATGGCTACACCTTC.

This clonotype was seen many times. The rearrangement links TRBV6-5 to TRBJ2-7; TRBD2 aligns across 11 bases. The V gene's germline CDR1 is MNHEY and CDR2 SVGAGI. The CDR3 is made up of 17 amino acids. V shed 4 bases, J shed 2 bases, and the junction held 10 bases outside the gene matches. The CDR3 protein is CASSLGNPLAGAYEQYF. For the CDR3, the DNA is TGTGCCAGCAGTTTGGGTAACCCACTAGCGGGGGCCTACGAGCAGTACTTC.

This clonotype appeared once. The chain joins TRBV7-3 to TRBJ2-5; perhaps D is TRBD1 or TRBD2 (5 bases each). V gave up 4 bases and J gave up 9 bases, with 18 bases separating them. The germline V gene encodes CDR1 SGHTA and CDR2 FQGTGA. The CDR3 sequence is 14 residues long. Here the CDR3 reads CASSSGTTLSPQYF. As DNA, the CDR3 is TGTGCCAGCAGCTCCGGGACCACCCTTAGTCCCCAGTACTTC.